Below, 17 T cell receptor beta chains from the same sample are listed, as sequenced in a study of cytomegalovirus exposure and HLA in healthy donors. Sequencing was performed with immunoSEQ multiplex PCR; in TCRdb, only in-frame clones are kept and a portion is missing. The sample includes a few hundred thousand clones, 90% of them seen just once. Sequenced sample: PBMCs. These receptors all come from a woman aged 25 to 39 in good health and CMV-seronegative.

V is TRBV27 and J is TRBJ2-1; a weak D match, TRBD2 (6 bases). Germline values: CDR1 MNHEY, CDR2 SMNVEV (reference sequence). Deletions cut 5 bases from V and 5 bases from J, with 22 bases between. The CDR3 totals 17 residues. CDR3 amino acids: CASSPNSLGGRDNEQFF. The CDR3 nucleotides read TGTGCCAGCAGTCCCAACTCTCTGGGGGGTAGGGACAATGAGCAGTTCTTC.

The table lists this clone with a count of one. The CDR3 bases are TGTGCCAGCAGCGCCCGGGACCCCAACTATGGCTACACCTTC. Amino acid sequence: CASSARDPNYGYTF. The V call is TRBV7-8, the J call TRBJ1-2; weak D call: TRBD1 (5 bases). In germline, CDR1 is SGHVS, CDR2 FQNEAQ. The CDR3 runs 14 residues. Trimming took 5 bases from V and 2 from J, leaving 12 bases between them.

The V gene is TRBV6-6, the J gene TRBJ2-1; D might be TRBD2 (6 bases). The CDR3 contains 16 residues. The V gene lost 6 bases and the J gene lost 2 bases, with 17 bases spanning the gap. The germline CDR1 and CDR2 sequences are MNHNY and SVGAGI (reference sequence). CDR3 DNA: TGTGCCAGCAGACGCTCGGAAGGAGGGGCCTACAATGAGCAGTTCTTC. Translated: CASRRSEGGAYNEQFF.

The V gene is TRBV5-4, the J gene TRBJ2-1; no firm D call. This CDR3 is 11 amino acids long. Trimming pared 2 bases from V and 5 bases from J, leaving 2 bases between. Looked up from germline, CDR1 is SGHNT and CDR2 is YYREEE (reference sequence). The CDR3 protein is CASSFNNEQFF. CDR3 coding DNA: TGTGCCAGCAGCTTCAACAATGAGCAGTTCTTC.

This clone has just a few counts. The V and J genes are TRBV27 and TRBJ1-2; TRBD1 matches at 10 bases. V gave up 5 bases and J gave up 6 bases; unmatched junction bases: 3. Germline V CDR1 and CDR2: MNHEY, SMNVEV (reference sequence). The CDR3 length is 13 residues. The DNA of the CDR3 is TGTGCCAGCAGTAGACAGGGGGCGGATGGCTACACCTTC. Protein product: CASSRQGADGYTF.

This CDR3 reads CASSARDRDGEQYF. The CDR3 nucleotides are TGTGCCAGCAGCGCGCGGGACAGGGATGGCGAGCAGTACTTC. J is TRBJ2-7 and V is TRBV9; TRBD1 aligns across 9 bases. Trimming at V came to 3 bases and at J to 6 bases, leaving 7 bases not matched to a gene. The CDR3 length is 14 residues. The germline V gene has CDR1 SGDLS and CDR2 YYNGEE.

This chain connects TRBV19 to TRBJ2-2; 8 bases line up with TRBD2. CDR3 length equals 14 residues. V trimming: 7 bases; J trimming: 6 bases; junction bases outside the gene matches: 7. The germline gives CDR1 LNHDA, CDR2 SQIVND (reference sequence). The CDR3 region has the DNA TGTGCCAGTATTCGGGAGGGCCGGTCCGGGGAGCTGTTTTTT. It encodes CASIREGRSGELFF.

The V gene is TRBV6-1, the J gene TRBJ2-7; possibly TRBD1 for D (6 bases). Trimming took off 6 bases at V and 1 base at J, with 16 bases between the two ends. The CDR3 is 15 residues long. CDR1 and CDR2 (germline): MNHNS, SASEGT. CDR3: CASSLPPRGSYEQYF. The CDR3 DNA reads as TGTGCCAGCAGCCTCCCGCCCAGGGGATCCTACGAGCAGTACTTC.

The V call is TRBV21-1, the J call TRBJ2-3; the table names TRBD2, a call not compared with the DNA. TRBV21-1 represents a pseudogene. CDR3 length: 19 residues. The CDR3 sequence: CASSPLRGKREFDTDTQYF. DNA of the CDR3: TGTGCCAGCAGCCCCTTGAGGGGGAAGCGGGAGTTCGACACAGATACGCAGTATTTT.

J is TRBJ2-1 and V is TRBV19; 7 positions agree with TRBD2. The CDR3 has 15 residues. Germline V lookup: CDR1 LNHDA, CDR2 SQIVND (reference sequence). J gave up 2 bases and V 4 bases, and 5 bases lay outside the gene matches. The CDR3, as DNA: TGTGCCAGTAGTACCTCTAGCGGTCCCTACAATGAGCAGTTCTTC. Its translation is CASSTSSGPYNEQFF.

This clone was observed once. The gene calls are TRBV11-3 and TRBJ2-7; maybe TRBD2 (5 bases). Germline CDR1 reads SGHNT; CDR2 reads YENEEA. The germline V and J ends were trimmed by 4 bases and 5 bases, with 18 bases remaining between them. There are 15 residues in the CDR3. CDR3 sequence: CASSSYSGREDEQYF. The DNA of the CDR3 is TGTGCCAGCAGCTCTTATTCGGGAAGAGAAGACGAGCAGTACTTC. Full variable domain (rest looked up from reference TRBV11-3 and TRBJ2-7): EAGVVQSPRYKIIEKKQPVAFWCNPISGHNTLYWYLQNLGQGPELLIRYENEEAVDDSQLPKDRFSAERLKGVDSTLKIQPAELGDSAVYLCASSSYSGREDEQYFGPGTRLTVT.

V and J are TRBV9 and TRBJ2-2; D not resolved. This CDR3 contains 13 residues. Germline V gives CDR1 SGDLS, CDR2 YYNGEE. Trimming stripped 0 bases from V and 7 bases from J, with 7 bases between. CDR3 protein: CASSVELSGELFF. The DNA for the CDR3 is TGTGCCAGCAGCGTAGAGCTCAGCGGGGAGCTGTTTTTT. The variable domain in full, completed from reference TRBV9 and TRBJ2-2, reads DSGVTQTPKHLITATGQRVTLRCSPRSGDLSVYWYQQSLDQGLQFLIQYYNGEERAKGNILERFSAQQFPDLHSELNLSSLELGDSALYFCASSVELSGELFFGEGSRLTVL.

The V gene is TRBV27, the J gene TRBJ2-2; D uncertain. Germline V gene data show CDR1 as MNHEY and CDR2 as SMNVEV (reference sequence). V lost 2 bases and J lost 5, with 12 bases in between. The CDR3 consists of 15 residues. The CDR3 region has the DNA TGTGCCAGCAGTTTAATGAAGCAGGTGACCGGGGAGCTGTTTTTT. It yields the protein CASSLMKQVTGELFF.

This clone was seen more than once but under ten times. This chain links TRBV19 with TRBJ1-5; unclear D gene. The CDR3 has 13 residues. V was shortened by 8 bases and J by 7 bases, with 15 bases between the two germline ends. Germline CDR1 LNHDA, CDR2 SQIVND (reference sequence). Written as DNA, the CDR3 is TGTGCCAGTTTATCCGGGTCGGGACAGCCCCAGCATTTT. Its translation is CASLSGSGQPQHF.

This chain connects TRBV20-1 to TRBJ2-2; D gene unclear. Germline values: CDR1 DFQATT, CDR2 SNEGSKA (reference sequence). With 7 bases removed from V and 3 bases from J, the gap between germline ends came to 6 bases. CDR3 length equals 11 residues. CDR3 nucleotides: TGCAGTGTGAAGCACACCGGGGAGCTGTTTTTT. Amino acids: CSVKHTGELFF.

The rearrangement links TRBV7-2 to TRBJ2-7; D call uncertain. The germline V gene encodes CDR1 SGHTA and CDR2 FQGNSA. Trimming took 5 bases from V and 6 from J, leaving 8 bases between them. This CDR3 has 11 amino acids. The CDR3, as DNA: TGTGCCAGCAGCCCCCTGGTCGAGCAGTACTTC. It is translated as CASSPLVEQYF.

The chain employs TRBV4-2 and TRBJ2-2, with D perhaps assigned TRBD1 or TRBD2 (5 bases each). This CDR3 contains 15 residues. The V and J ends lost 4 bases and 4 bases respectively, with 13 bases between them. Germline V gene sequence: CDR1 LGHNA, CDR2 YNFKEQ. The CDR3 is CASSPDDSGTGELFF. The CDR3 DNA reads TGTGCCAGCAGCCCAGATGACAGCGGCACCGGGGAGCTGTTTTTT.